A single sample gave rise to the 22 T cell receptor beta chains below, sequenced in a study of beta chain features in type 1 diabetes. Every isolated RNA sample was fully reverse transcribed, so sequencing captured expressed TCRB transcripts. The protocol was immunoSEQ multiplex PCR, while the TCRdb copy is restricted to in-frame clones and leaves out a portion. The sample consists of 500,000 to 700,000 clones, about a sixth of them appearing once. Sequenced input: naive CD4+ T cells from blood. These receptors came from a man between 18 and 29 years old in good health.

In regard to this clone: The same CDR3 also results from other DNA sequences found in this sample. The rearrangement joins TRBV30 to TRBJ1-1; the D gene is possibly TRBD1 (5 bases). Germline CDR1 is GTSNPN and CDR2 is SVGIG (reference sequence). CDR3 size: 11 residues. The germline V and J ends were trimmed by 0 bases and 9 bases, with 8 bases remaining between them. The CDR3 loop is CAWSVGGKAFF. CDR3 nucleotide sequence: TGTGCCTGGAGTGTTGGGGGAAAAGCTTTCTTT.

A few counts support this clone. Other nucleotide sequences from this sample produce the same CDR3. The genes are TRBV5-1 and TRBJ2-3; D call uncertain. Germline-derived CDR1 and CDR2 are SGHRS and YFSETQ. Trimming cost V 4 bases and J 1 base, with 10 bases left between them. This CDR3 has 14 amino acids. The CDR3 coding sequence is TGCGCCAGCAGCCCATCTCCCGGCACAGATACGCAGTATTTT. Translation: CASSPSPGTDTQYF.

V and J are TRBV29-1 and TRBJ2-2; TRBD1 might be the D (5 bases). Trimming left V 4 bases short and J 3 bases short, with 21 bases between. This CDR3 is built from 17 residues. Germline V CDR1 and CDR2: SQVTM, ANQGSEA. The CDR3 DNA follows: TGCAGCGTTGGAAGCCCATCCAGGGCGTGGGACACCGGGGAGCTGTTTTTT. It codes for CSVGSPSRAWDTGELFF.

The chain combines TRBV27 with TRBJ2-1, with 8 bases identical to TRBD2. The germline V gene encodes CDR1 MNHEY and CDR2 SMNVEV (reference sequence). Trimming at V came to 5 bases and at J to 6 bases, leaving 12 bases not matched to a gene. The CDR3 consists of 16 residues. Here the CDR3 DNA reads TGTGCCAGCAGTGGAAGCGGGAGAGGTCCGAGCAATGAGCAGTTCTTC. Protein product: CASSGSGRGPSNEQFF.

CDR3 in amino acids: CSVLNSYNEQFF. DNA of the CDR3: TGCAGCGTCCTCAACTCCTACAATGAGCAGTTCTTC. The genes are TRBV29-1 and TRBJ2-1, with D hard to call. This CDR3 is built from 12 residues. Trimming stripped 6 bases from V and 0 bases from J, with 6 bases between. CDR1 and CDR2 from the germline V gene are SQVTM and ANQGSEA.

This chain links TRBV9 with TRBJ1-3; 10 bases line up with TRBD1. V gave up 1 base and J gave up 0 bases; unmatched junction bases: 4. This CDR3 spans 17 amino acids. Germline V gives CDR1 SGDLS, CDR2 YYNGEE. CDR3 coding DNA: TGTGCCAGCAGCGTATCCGGGACAGGGGACTCTGGAAACACCATATATTTT. Amino acid sequence: CASSVSGTGDSGNTIYF.

The chain joins TRBV5-1 to TRBJ1-2, with D unclear. CDR3 length: 14 amino acids. Germline CDR1 reads SGHRS; CDR2 reads YFSETQ. V lost 0 bases to trimming and J lost 4 bases, with 10 bases between them. CDR3 protein: CASSLGVSGYGYTF. DNA for the CDR3: TGCGCCAGCAGCTTGGGGGTATCTGGCTATGGCTACACCTTC.

CDR3 sequence reads: CASSPVGTEAFF. CDR3 bases: TGTGCCAGTAGTCCTGTGGGCACTGAAGCTTTCTTT. The V call is TRBV19, the J call TRBJ1-1; D uncertain. Germline V gene data show CDR1 as LNHDA and CDR2 as SQIVND (reference sequence). The V end lost 5 bases, the J end lost 4 bases, and 8 bases lay between the germline ends. The CDR3 runs to 12 residues.

The chain combines TRBV11-2 with TRBJ2-5; TRBD1 or TRBD2 may be the D gene (6 bases each). Trimming removed 4 bases at V and 1 base at J, with 22 bases between. The CDR3 is made up of 18 amino acids. Germline lookup yields CDR1 SGHAT and CDR2 FQNNGV. The CDR3 loop is CASSSPRGGLNLQETQYF. The CDR3 DNA reads TGTGCCAGCAGCTCCCCCCGAGGGGGGTTGAATCTCCAAGAGACCCAGTACTTC.

This clone was counted only a few times. The chain couples TRBV5-6 to TRBJ2-7; TRBD2 matches at 7 bases. Germline trimming cut 0 bases from V and 7 bases from J; bases unmatched to any gene: 10. Germline V gene data show CDR1 as SGHDT and CDR2 as YYEEEE. The length of the CDR3 is 15 residues. DNA for the CDR3: TGTGCCAGCAGCTTGGAGGGCGCGGGAGTTCGGGAGCAGTACTTC. This translates into CASSLEGAGVREQYF.

This clone was seen a few times. The chain is built from TRBV14 and TRBJ2-1; 10 nucleotides align to TRBD2. Germline assignment: CDR1 SGHDN and CDR2 FVKESK. The length of the CDR3 is 15 residues. Trimming cost V 2 bases and J 8 bases; bases outside gene matches: 6. This CDR3 is CASSQTLAGKDEQFF. DNA of the CDR3: TGTGCCAGCAGCCAAACACTAGCGGGAAAGGATGAGCAGTTCTTC. The full variable domain, completed using reference TRBV14 and TRBJ2-1, is EAGVTQFPSHSVIEKGQTVTLRCDPISGHDNLYWYRRVMGKEIKFLLHFVKESKQDESGMPNNRFLAERTGGTYSTLKVQPAELEDSGVYFCASSQTLAGKDEQFFGPGTRLTVL.

This clone has just a few counts. This chain links TRBV28 with TRBJ2-1; TRBD1 might be the D (6 bases). CDR1 is MDHEN and CDR2 is SYDVKM in the germline V gene. The CDR3 is 15 amino acids. Deletions cut 0 bases from V and 6 bases from J, with 12 bases between. The CDR3 spells CASSLWPGTSNEQFF. The CDR3, as DNA: TGTGCCAGCAGTTTATGGCCCGGGACAAGCAATGAGCAGTTCTTC.

This clone was found a few times. Other DNA sequences in this sample translate to the same CDR3. This chain joins TRBV4-1 and TRBJ2-7; D is possibly TRBD2 (6 bases). Deletions cut 3 bases from V and 1 base from J, with 13 bases between. The CDR3 extends over 15 amino acids. Germline assignment: CDR1 MGHRA and CDR2 YSYEKL. CDR3 bases: TGCGCCAGCAGCCAGGGAGGCGGCCGATCCTACGAGCAGTACTTC. Amino acids: CASSQGGGRSYEQYF.

This clone was observed a handful of times. The chain carries TRBV9 and TRBJ2-7; D uncertain. The CDR3 runs 13 residues. CDR1 is SGDLS, CDR2 YYNGEE, per germline. The V end was cut by 0 bases, the J end by 3 bases, with 7 bases between. CDR3 residues: CASSVDGRYEQYF. The DNA for the CDR3 is TGTGCCAGCAGCGTAGACGGACGCTACGAGCAGTACTTC.

This sequence joins TRBV5-1 and TRBJ2-3; TRBD2 matches at 7 bases. Germline CDR1 SGHRS, CDR2 YFSETQ. V lost 2 bases to trimming and J lost 1 base; unmatched junction nucleotides: 13. This CDR3 spans 18 amino acids. The CDR3 DNA sequence: TGCGCCAGCAGCTTCCAGCGGGACTCCTTTGGGGGCACAGATACGCAGTATTTT. This codes for CASSFQRDSFGGTDTQYF.

In this sample, this clone turned up a few times. The rearrangement links TRBV9 to TRBJ2-3; D unresolved. CDR1 SGDLS and CDR2 YYNGEE come from the germline V gene. CDR3 length equals 14 residues. Deletions cut 2 bases from V and 0 bases from J, with 7 bases between. CDR3 sequence (DNA): TGTGCCAGCAGCGTCAGACCTAGCACAGATACGCAGTATTTT. As protein: CASSVRPSTDTQYF. The full variable domain, its missing parts supplied by reference TRBV9 and TRBJ2-3, is DSGVTQTPKHLITATGQRVTLRCSPRSGDLSVYWYQQSLDQGLQFLIQYYNGEERAKGNILERFSAQQFPDLHSELNLSSLELGDSALYFCASSVRPSTDTQYFGPGTRLTVL.

This chain joins TRBV7-8 and TRBJ2-3, with D hard to call. The V end was cut by 2 bases, the J end by 2 bases, with 8 bases between. This CDR3 contains 14 residues. Germline assignment: CDR1 SGHVS and CDR2 FQNEAQ. The CDR3 nucleotides are TGTGCCAGCAGCTTACAGACCTACACAGATACGCAGTATTTT. Its protein is CASSLQTYTDTQYF.

V and J are TRBV18 and TRBJ2-7; D might be TRBD1 (6 bases). Deletions cut 5 bases from V and 5 bases from J, with 16 bases between. The CDR3 is 14 amino acids. Germline lookup yields CDR1 KGHSH and CDR2 LQKENI. CDR3 nucleotide sequence: TGTGCCAGCTCAAGCCCTGCAGGGGCTGACGAGCAGTACTTC. It yields the protein CASSSPAGADEQYF.

There are a few counts of this clone. The rearrangement uses TRBV5-4 and TRBJ1-2; TRBD1 agrees at 9 bases. The germline V gene encodes CDR1 SGHNT and CDR2 YYREEE (reference sequence). J lost 4 bases, V lost 4 bases, and 2 bases had no gene match. This CDR3 is built from 13 residues. The CDR3 sequence is CASSRDRVYGYTF. The CDR3 DNA reads as TGTGCCAGCAGCCGGGACAGGGTCTATGGCTACACCTTC. Combining the CDR3 with reference TRBV5-4 and TRBJ1-2 gives the whole variable domain ETGVTQSPTHLIKTRGQQVTLRCSSQSGHNTVSWYQQALGQGPQFIFQYYREEENGRGNFPPRFSGLQFPNYSSELNVNALELDDSALYLCASSRDRVYGYTFGSGTRLTVV.

CDR3 sequence reads: CATAIRGGTEAFF. Written as DNA, the CDR3 is TGTGCCACCGCCATCCGGGGGGGGACTGAAGCTTTCTTT. V and J are TRBV7-9 and TRBJ1-1, with a weak D call TRBD1 (5 bases). Germline V gene data show CDR1 as SEHNR and CDR2 as FQNEAQ (reference sequence). Trimming stripped 10 bases from V and 5 bases from J, with 17 bases between. This CDR3 spans 13 amino acids.

The chain joins TRBV10-3 to TRBJ2-7; either TRBD1 or TRBD2 may supply D (5 bases each). The CDR3 has 14 amino acids. The germline V gene has CDR1 ENHRY and CDR2 SYGVKD. The ends were cut back, 4 bases at V and 3 bases at J, with 13 bases in the middle. The CDR3 nucleotides are TGTGCCATCAGTGGGGTGGGGGTTGACTACGAGCAGTACTTC. Its protein product is CAISGVGVDYEQYF.

The chain recombines TRBV4-1 with TRBJ2-4, with TRBD1 identical over 10 bases. The CDR3 has 19 amino acids. CDR1 is MGHRA, CDR2 YSYEKL, per germline. Trimming took 0 bases from V and 0 from J; bases not matched to a gene: 8. The CDR3 DNA follows: TGCGCCAGCAGCCAAGATAGTAGACAGGGGGCGCTAGCCAAAAACATTCAGTACTTC. Translating it yields CASSQDSRQGALAKNIQYF.